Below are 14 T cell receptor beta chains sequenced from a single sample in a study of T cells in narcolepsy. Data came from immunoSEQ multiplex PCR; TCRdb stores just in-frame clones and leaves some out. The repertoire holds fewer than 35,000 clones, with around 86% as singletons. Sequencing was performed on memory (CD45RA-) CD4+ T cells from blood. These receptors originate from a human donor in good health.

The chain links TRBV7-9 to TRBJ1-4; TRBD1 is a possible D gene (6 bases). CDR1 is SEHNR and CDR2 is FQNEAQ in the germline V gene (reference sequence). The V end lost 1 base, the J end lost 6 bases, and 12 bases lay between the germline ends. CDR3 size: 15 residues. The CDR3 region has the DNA TGTGCCAGCAGCTTAGTGAGGGGGGGCGATGAAAAACTGTTTTTT. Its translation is CASSLVRGGDEKLFF.

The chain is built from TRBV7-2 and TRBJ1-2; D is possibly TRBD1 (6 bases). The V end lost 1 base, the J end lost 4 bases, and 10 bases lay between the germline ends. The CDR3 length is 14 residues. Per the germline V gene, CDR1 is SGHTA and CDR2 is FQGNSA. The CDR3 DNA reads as TGTGCCAGCAGCTTAGGTCAGGGGCCCTATGGCTACACCTTC. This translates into CASSLGQGPYGYTF.

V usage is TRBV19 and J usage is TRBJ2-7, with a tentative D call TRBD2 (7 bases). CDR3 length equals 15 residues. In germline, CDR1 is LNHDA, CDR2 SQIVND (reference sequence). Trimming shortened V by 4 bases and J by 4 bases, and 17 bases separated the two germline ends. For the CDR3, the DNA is TGTGCCAGTAGTACCTCCCTTGGGGGGGCATACGAGCAGTACGTC. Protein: CASSTSLGGAYEQYV.

This CDR3 is CASSGRTGFNSPLHF. CDR3 DNA sequence: TGTGCCAGCAGCGGTCGAACAGGTTTCAATTCACCCCTCCACTTT. The J gene is TRBJ1-6, the V gene TRBV11-2, with D possibly TRBD1 on 5 matching bases. V was clipped by 5 bases and J by 7 bases, with 15 bases between them. Per germline, CDR1 SGHAT and CDR2 FQNNGV. The CDR3 covers 15 residues. The complete variable domain, with remaining parts taken from reference TRBV11-2 and TRBJ1-6, reads EAGVAQSPRYKIIEKRQSVAFWCNPISGHATLYWYQQILGQGPKLLIQFQNNGVVDDSQLPKDRFSAERLKGVDSTLKIQPAKLEDSAVYLCASSGRTGFNSPLHFGNGTRLTVT.

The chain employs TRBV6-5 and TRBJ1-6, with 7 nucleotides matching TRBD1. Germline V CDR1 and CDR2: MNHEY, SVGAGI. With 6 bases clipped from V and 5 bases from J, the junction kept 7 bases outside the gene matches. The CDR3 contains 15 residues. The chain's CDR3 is CASRVTGNHNSPLHF. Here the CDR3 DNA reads TGTGCCAGCAGAGTGACAGGGAACCATAATTCACCCCTCCACTTT.

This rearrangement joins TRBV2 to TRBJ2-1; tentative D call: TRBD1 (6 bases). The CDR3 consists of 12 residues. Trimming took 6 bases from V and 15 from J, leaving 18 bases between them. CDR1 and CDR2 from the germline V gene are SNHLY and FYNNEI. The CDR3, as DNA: TGTGCCAGCAGCAGAGAGCCTCAAGGGGGGTTCTTC. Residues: CASSREPQGGFF.

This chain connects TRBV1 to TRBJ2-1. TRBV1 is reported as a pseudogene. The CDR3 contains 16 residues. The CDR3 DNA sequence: TGCACCAGCAGCCAAGGGGCCCATGGACCCTACAATGAGCAGTTCTTC. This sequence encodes CTSSQGAHGPYNEQFF.

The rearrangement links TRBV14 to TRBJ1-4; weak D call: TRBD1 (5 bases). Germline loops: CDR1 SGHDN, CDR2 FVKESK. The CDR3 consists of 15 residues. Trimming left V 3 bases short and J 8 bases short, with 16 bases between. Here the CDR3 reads CASSQQGGLGEKLFF. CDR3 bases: TGTGCCAGCAGCCAGCAGGGAGGCCTTGGCGAAAAACTGTTTTTT.

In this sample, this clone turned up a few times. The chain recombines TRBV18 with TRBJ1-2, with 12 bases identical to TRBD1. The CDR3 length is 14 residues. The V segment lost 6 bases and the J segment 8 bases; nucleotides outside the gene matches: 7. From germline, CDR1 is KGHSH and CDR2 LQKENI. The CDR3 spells CASSEGQGARGYTF. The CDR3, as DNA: TGTGCCAGCTCGGAGGGACAGGGGGCGAGAGGCTACACCTTC.

For the CDR3, the DNA is TGTGCCAGCAGTTATGGCGGGGGACCCACAGATACGCAGTATTTT. It yields the protein CASSYGGGPTDTQYF. The genes are TRBV6-5 and TRBJ2-3; 7 bases are shared with TRBD2. V shed 3 bases, J shed 2 bases, and the junction held 5 bases outside the gene matches. Germline CDR1 MNHEY, CDR2 SVGAGI. This CDR3 contains 15 residues.

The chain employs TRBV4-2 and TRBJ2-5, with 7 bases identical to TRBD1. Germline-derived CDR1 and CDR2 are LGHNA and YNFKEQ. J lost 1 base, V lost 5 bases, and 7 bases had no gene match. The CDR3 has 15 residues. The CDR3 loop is CASSAPTGLQETQYF. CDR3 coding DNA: TGTGCCAGCAGCGCGCCGACAGGGCTCCAAGAGACCCAGTACTTC.

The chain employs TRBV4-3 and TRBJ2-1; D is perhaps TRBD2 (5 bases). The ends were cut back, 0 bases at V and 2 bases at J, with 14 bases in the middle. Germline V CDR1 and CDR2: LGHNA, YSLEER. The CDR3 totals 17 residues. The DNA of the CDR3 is TGCGCCAGCAGCCAAGATTATGGCGGGCCCCCCTACAATGAGCAGTTCTTC. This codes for CASSQDYGGPPYNEQFF.

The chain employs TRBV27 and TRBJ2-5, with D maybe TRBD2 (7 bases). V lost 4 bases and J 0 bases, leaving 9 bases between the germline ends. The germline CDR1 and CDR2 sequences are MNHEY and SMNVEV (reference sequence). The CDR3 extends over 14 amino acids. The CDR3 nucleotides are TGTGCCAGCAGTTGGCGGGGGCACCAAGAGACCCAGTACTTC. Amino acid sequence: CASSWRGHQETQYF.

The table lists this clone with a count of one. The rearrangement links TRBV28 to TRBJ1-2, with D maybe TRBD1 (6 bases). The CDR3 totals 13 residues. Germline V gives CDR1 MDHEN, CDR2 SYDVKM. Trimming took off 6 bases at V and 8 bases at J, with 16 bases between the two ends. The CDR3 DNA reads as TGTGCCAGCAGACCGGGACATGCAACAGGCTACACCTTC. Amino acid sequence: CASRPGHATGYTF.